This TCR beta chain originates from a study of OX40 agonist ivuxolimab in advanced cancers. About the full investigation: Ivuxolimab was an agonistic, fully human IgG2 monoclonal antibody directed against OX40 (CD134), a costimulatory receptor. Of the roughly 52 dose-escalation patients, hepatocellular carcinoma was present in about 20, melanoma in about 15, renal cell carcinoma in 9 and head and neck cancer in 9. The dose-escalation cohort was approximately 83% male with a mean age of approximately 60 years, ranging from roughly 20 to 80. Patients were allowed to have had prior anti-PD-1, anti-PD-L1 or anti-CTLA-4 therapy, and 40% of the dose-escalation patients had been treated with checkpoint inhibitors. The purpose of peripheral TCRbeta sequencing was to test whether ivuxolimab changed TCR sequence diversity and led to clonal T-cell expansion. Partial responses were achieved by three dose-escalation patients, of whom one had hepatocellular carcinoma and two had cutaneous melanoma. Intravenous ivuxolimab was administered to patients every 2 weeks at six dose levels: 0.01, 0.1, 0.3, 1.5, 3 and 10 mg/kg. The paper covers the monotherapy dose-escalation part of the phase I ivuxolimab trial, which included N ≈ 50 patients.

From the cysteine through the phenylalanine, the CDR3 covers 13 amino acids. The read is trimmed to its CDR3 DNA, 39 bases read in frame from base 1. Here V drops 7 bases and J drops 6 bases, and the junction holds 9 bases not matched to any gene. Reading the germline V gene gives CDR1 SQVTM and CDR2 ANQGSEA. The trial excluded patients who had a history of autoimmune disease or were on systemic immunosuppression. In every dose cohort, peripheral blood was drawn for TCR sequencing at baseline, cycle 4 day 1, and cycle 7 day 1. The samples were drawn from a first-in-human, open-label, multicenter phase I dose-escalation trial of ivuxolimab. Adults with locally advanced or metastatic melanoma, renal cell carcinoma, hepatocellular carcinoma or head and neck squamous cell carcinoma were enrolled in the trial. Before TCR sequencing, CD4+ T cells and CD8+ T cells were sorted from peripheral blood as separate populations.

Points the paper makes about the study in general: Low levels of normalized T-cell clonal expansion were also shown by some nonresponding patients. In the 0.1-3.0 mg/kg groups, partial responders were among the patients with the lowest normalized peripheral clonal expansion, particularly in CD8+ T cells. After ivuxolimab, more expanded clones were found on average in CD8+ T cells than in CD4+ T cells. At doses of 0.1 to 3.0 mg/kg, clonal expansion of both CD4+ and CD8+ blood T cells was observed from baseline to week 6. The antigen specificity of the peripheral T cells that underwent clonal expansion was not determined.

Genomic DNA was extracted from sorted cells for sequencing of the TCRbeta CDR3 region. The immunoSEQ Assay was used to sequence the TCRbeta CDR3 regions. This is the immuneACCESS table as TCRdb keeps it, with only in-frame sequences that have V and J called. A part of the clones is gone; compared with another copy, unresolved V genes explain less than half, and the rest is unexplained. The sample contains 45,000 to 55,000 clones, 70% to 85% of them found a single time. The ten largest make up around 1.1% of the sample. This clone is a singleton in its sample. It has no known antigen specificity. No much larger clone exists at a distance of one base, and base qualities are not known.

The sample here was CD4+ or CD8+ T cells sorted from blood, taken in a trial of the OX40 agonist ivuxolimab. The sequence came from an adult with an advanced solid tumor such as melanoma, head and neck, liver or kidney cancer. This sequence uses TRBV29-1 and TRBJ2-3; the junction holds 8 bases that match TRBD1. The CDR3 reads CSADRGEVDTQYF. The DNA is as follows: TGCAGCGCAGACAGGGGTGAAGTGGATACGCAGTATTTT.